Shown below are 6 T cell receptor beta chains from a single sample sequenced in a study of T cell responses to AZD1222 COVID-19 vaccine. Produced via immunoSEQ multiplex PCR; TCRdb's table is partial and in-frame only. The sample contains under 130,000 clones, about 80% of which appear only once. Sequenced here: peripheral blood, sampled on day 0 of AZD1222 vaccination. The receptors were gathered from an adult in good health.

This chain uses TRBV4-3 with TRBJ1-2; D is undetermined. Trimming cost V 0 bases and J 2 bases, with 10 bases left between them. This CDR3 contains 15 residues. Germline loops: CDR1 LGHNA, CDR2 YSLEER. Here the CDR3 reads CASSQDWDPNYGYTF. The CDR3 DNA is TGCGCCAGCAGCCAAGATTGGGATCCCAACTATGGCTACACCTTC.

V and J are TRBV7-3 and TRBJ2-1, with D perhaps TRBD2 (6 bases). Trimming left V 5 bases short and J 1 base short, with 12 bases between. Germline V CDR1 and CDR2: SGHTA, FQGTGA. The CDR3 extends over 15 amino acids. The chain's CDR3 is CASSQVGTSYNEQFF. CDR3 DNA: TGTGCCAGCAGCCAAGTCGGGACTTCCTACAATGAGCAGTTCTTC.

The chain uses TRBV7-9 and TRBJ2-1; no clear D gene. Trimming took off 0 bases at V and 7 bases at J, with 13 bases between the two ends. Germline loops: CDR1 SEHNR, CDR2 FQNEAQ (reference sequence). The CDR3 is 15 amino acids. The CDR3 spells CASSLARLGRNEQFF. The DNA of the CDR3 is TGTGCCAGCAGCTTAGCGCGGTTGGGTCGGAATGAGCAGTTCTTC.

The V call is TRBV10-3, the J call TRBJ1-6; no clear D gene. The germline CDR1 and CDR2 sequences are ENHRY and SYGVKD. The CDR3 runs 17 residues. V was trimmed by 3 bases and J by 0 bases, leaving 12 bases between them. CDR3 amino acids: CAISDVRLSSYNSPLHF. For the CDR3, the DNA is TGTGCCATCAGTGACGTCCGCTTGAGCTCCTATAATTCACCCCTCCACTTT.

The chain combines TRBV7-2 with TRBJ2-7; 7 positions match TRBD2. Germline values: CDR1 SGHTA, CDR2 FQGNSA. V shed 1 base, J shed 5 bases, and the junction held 11 bases outside the gene matches. The CDR3 is 16 residues long. The CDR3 spells CASSLGSPAGINEQYF. The CDR3 region has the DNA TGTGCCAGCAGCTTAGGTTCCCCAGCGGGGATCAACGAGCAGTACTTC.

The V gene is TRBV7-9, the J gene TRBJ1-2; D is possibly TRBD1 (5 bases). The CDR3 runs 14 residues. Germline loops: CDR1 SEHNR, CDR2 FQNEAQ (reference sequence). V lost 7 bases and J lost 4, with 16 bases in between. CDR3 coding DNA: TGTGCCAGCACCGAGAGCCGGGACGGCTATGGCTACACCTTC. Amino acids: CASTESRDGYGYTF. Variable domain in full (rest from reference TRBV7-9 and TRBJ1-2): DTGVSQNPRHKITKRGQNVTFRCDPISEHNRLYWYRQTLGQGPEFLTYFQNEAQLEKSRLLSDRFSAERPKGSFSTLEIQRTEQGDSAMYLCASTESRDGYGYTFGSGTRLTVV.